Reported below is one T cell receptor beta chain. The target antigen is unknown. The source of the sample is a study of PD-1 blockade in classical Hodgkin lymphoma. General study results and limits: Healthy donors were reported to have higher baseline TCR diversity than newly diagnosed patients. Why the repertoires differ is still unclear, perhaps disease activity or prior therapy.

The repertoire was sequenced with immunoSEQ multiplex PCR; TCRdb's copy has only in-frame clones and lacks some. Seen here are under 35,000 clones, about 88% observed once, and the top ten hold 0.95% to 1.5%. Time point indicated: newly diagnosed, previously untreated cHL patient sample. CD4+ T cells were purified from thawed PBMCs by magnetic negative selection. CDR3 length: 15 residues. Germline V CDR1 and CDR2: LNHDA, SQIVND (reference sequence). The V end was cut by 3 bases, the J end by 0 bases, with 9 bases between. This receptor was taken from a human donor with classical Hodgkin lymphoma. Sequencing was performed on CD4+ T cells from blood. The V and J genes are TRBV19 and TRBJ1-3; no clear D. The CDR3 region is CASSIEALSGNTIYF. Here the CDR3 DNA reads TGTGCCAGTAGTATCGAGGCTCTCTCTGGAAACACCATATATTTT.